Reported below is one T cell receptor (beta chain). Antigen unknown. The data stem from a study of response to subunit inactivated influenza vaccine. Study findings and constraints: Each seasonal influenza vaccination, the authors suggested, recruits few new T cells.

Via MiXCR, TCRdb re-called the RT-PCR reads, giving one row per CDR3 protein. The sample has about 780,000 distinct CDR3 sequences; less than 20% are singletons. Specimen: PBMCs from blood, collected 5 days after vaccination. The TCR originated in a man aged 50 to 59 who received an inactivated influenza vaccine.

The CDR3 DNA sequence: TGCAGCGTTGCAAGGAGCTCCTACGAGCAGTACTTC. This translates into CSVARSSYEQYF. The chain links TRBV29-1 to TRBJ2-7, with D hard to call. This CDR3 has 12 amino acids. Germline V gives CDR1 SQVTM, CDR2 ANQGSEA. V was cut by 4 bases and J by 0 bases, with 7 bases left in between.